The 30 T cell receptor beta chains given below trace back to one sample, sequenced in a study of shared clonotypes between healthy human individuals. TCRdb's copy holds only in-frame clones and misses some; the assay was immunoSEQ multiplex PCR. The table lists a few million clones, almost 96% of them singletons. Input material: naive CD4+ T cells sorted from blood. Subset defined: CD45RA+ positively selected. Every receptor here comes from a man aged 18 to 35 in good health.

The rearrangement links TRBV5-6 to TRBJ2-3; 7 bases are a match to TRBD1. Losses at the gene ends were 0 bases for V and 4 bases for J; bases not matched to a gene: 5. The CDR3 extends over 15 amino acids. Germline CDR1 SGHDT, CDR2 YYEEEE. This chain's CDR3 is CASSLDTGVADTQYF. CDR3 coding DNA: TGTGCCAGCAGCTTGGACACAGGGGTTGCAGATACGCAGTATTTT.

The chain links TRBV29-1 to TRBJ1-1; D uncertain. This CDR3 has 15 residues. Germline assignment: CDR1 SQVTM and CDR2 ANQGSEA. The V end was cut by 2 bases, the J end by 0 bases, with 13 bases between. The CDR3 here is CSVEKGTRMNTEAFF. The CDR3 DNA reads TGCAGCGTTGAAAAAGGAACCAGGATGAACACTGAAGCTTTCTTT.

V is TRBV19 and J is TRBJ1-6, with 8 bases identical to TRBD1. The CDR3 covers 14 residues. Germline-derived CDR1 and CDR2 are LNHDA and SQIVND (reference sequence). The V segment lost 6 bases and the J segment 7 bases; nucleotides outside the gene matches: 5. CDR3 in amino acids: CASRDREGNSPLHF. CDR3 nucleotide sequence: TGTGCCAGTAGGGACAGGGAAGGGAATTCACCCCTCCACTTT.

The chain recombines TRBV5-1 with TRBJ2-1; a possible D gene is TRBD2 (6 bases). V was shortened by 4 bases and J by 4 bases, with 15 bases between the two germline ends. Germline-derived CDR1 and CDR2 are SGHRS and YFSETQ. The CDR3 contains 15 residues. The CDR3 sequence: CASSKHRDLYNEQFF. The CDR3 DNA reads as TGCGCCAGCAGCAAACACCGGGACTTATACAATGAGCAGTTCTTC.

Regarding this clone: A much larger clone is a single base away; this may be a read error. This chain links TRBV2 with TRBJ1-1; D uncertain. The CDR3 covers 11 residues. V lost 5 bases and J lost 4, with 5 bases in between. Germline V gene lookup returns CDR1 SNHLY and CDR2 FYNNEI. CDR3 coding DNA: TGTGCCAGCAGTTTAAGCACTGAAGCTTTCTTT. As protein: CASSLSTEAFF.

V usage is TRBV10-3 and J usage is TRBJ2-6; D gene unclear. The germline V gene has CDR1 ENHRY and CDR2 SYGVKD. V lost 6 bases and J lost 0, with 12 bases in between. The CDR3 loop spans 16 amino acids. The CDR3 DNA sequence: TGTGCCATCAGATCCCAGCAGGACTCTGGGGCCAACGTCCTGACTTTC. Its protein product is CAIRSQQDSGANVLTF.

This chain joins TRBV10-3 and TRBJ1-1, with 7 bases aligning to TRBD1. With 6 bases clipped from V and 2 bases from J, the junction kept 6 bases outside the gene matches. The length of the CDR3 is 14 residues. The germline gives CDR1 ENHRY, CDR2 SYGVKD. The CDR3, as DNA: TGTGCCATCAGGGAAGGACAGGATAACACTGAAGCTTTCTTT. Translated: CAIREGQDNTEAFF.

This sequence joins TRBV30 and TRBJ2-7, with 8 bases fitting TRBD1. The CDR3 sequence is 14 residues long. V lost 0 bases and J lost 4; bases outside the gene matches: 5. The germline V gene encodes CDR1 GTSNPN and CDR2 SVGIG (reference sequence). For the CDR3, the DNA is TGTGCCTGGAGTGTACAAGACAGGGGTTACGAGCAGTACTTC. Translation gives CAWSVQDRGYEQYF.

This chain links TRBV10-2 with TRBJ2-3; possibly TRBD1 or TRBD2 for D (6 bases each). Trimming pared 10 bases from V and 6 bases from J, leaving 17 bases between. There are 13 residues in the CDR3. CDR1 is WSHSY, CDR2 SAAADI, per germline. CDR3 sequence (DNA): TGCGCCACGCGACCGACGGGGGCGGATACGCAGTATTTT. Encoded protein: CATRPTGADTQYF.

V usage is TRBV12-5 and J usage is TRBJ2-5; the D gene could be TRBD1 or TRBD2 (5 bases each). CDR1 and CDR2 (germline): LGHNT, FRNRAP. With 0 bases removed from V and 2 bases from J, the gap between germline ends came to 13 bases. There are 16 residues in the CDR3. Here the CDR3 reads CASGLVGFEGQETQYF. CDR3 bases: TGTGCTAGTGGTTTGGTAGGCTTCGAGGGGCAAGAGACCCAGTACTTC.

The CDR3 protein is CASSLYRDNYEQYF. Here the CDR3 DNA reads TGTGCCAGCAGTTTGTACCGGGACAACTACGAGCAGTACTTC. V gene TRBV6-6 combines with J gene TRBJ2-7, with a weak D call TRBD1 (6 bases). The CDR3 loop spans 14 amino acids. In germline, CDR1 is MNHNY, CDR2 SVGAGI (reference sequence). Trimming removed 4 bases at V and 3 bases at J, with 13 bases between.

This clone was seen only once. Other DNA sequences from this sample encode an identical CDR3 as well. The chain has TRBV5-1 and TRBJ2-7, with D uncertain. Trimming removed 4 bases from V and 3 bases from J, with 8 bases in between. The CDR3 is made up of 12 amino acids. Germline lookup yields CDR1 SGHRS and CDR2 YFSETQ. CDR3 region: CASSLGDYEQYF. The CDR3 DNA is TGCGCCAGCAGCCTCGGAGACTACGAGCAGTACTTC.

V usage is TRBV25-1 and J usage is TRBJ1-2; D is possibly TRBD1 (6 bases). CDR1 is MGHDK, CDR2 SYGVNS, per germline. Trimming took 2 bases from V and 9 from J, leaving 16 bases between them. The CDR3 is 14 amino acids. The CDR3 loop is CASSEEAGVRSYTF. In DNA form, the CDR3 reads TGTGCCAGCAGTGAAGAAGCAGGGGTTAGGAGCTACACCTTC.

The V and J genes are TRBV10-1 and TRBJ2-3, with TRBD2 identical over 11 bases. Trimming at V came to 0 bases and at J to 6 bases, leaving 5 bases not matched to a gene. Germline CDR1 reads WNHNN; CDR2 reads SYGVQD (reference sequence). The CDR3 consists of 16 residues. The CDR3: CASSESSGRGGDTQYF. Written as DNA, the CDR3 is TGCGCCAGCAGTGAGTCTAGCGGGAGGGGGGGGGATACGCAGTATTTT.

This chain joins TRBV30 and TRBJ2-7, with D possibly being TRBD1 (5 bases). V was trimmed by 2 bases and J by 6 bases, leaving 11 bases between them. CDR3 length equals 12 residues. Germline V gives CDR1 GTSNPN, CDR2 SVGIG (reference sequence). CDR3 nucleotide sequence: TGTGCCTGGAGTTATGCAGGGTCCGAGCAGTACTTC. It is translated as CAWSYAGSEQYF.

This chain links TRBV18 with TRBJ2-7, with 9 nucleotides matching TRBD2. The CDR3 totals 16 residues. The junction had 9 bases not matched to a gene; V was cut back by 3 bases and J by 3 bases. Germline V lookup: CDR1 KGHSH, CDR2 LQKENI. The CDR3 DNA is TGTGCCAGCTCACCGGTTTCGGGACTAGCAGTCTACGAGCAGTACTTC. Its translation is CASSPVSGLAVYEQYF.

The gene calls are TRBV9 and TRBJ1-1, with 7 bases that match TRBD1. Germline V gene lookup returns CDR1 SGDLS and CDR2 YYNGEE. The V segment lost 0 bases and the J segment 1 base; nucleotides outside the gene matches: 6. This CDR3 comprises 16 residues. The CDR3 here is CASSVGEGAGNTEAFF. In nucleotides, the CDR3 is TGTGCCAGCAGCGTAGGCGAGGGGGCAGGGAACACTGAAGCTTTCTTT.

Remarks on this clone: The sample holds other DNA sequences that translate to the same CDR3. The chain carries TRBV5-1 and TRBJ2-7; D is unclear. The V end was cut by 5 bases, the J end by 1 base, with 7 bases between. From germline, CDR1 is SGHRS and CDR2 YFSETQ. This CDR3 contains 12 residues. The CDR3 sequence is CASSPESYEQYF. The CDR3 bases are TGCGCCAGCAGTCCAGAGTCCTACGAGCAGTACTTC.

The chain is built from TRBV7-6 and TRBJ2-6, with TRBD1 as a possible D gene (5 bases). Germline CDR1 reads SGHVS; CDR2 reads FNYEAQ. Trimming took off 1 base at V and 2 bases at J, with 6 bases between the two ends. The CDR3 totals 15 residues. CDR3 protein: CASSLEGAGANVLTF. The CDR3 region has the DNA TGTGCCAGCAGCTTAGAAGGGGCTGGGGCCAACGTCCTGACTTTC.

As concerns this clone: The same CDR3 is also encoded by other DNA sequences in this sample. This chain links TRBV5-6 with TRBJ2-5; D is uncertain. The CDR3 contains 12 residues. Trimming stripped 3 bases from V and 4 bases from J, with 7 bases between. Per germline, CDR1 SGHDT and CDR2 YYEEEE. In DNA, the CDR3 is TGTGCCAGCAGCTATAGAGTAGAGACCCAGTACTTC. It translates to CASSYRVETQYF.

V and J are TRBV7-2 and TRBJ2-5; D ambiguous. This CDR3 is 13 amino acids long. Between the trimmed V and J ends, which lost 7 bases and 2 bases, there was a span of 11 bases. Germline loops: CDR1 SGHTA, CDR2 FQGNSA. The chain's CDR3 is CASTPGFQETQYF. The CDR3 coding sequence is TGTGCCAGCACCCCGGGTTTTCAAGAGACCCAGTACTTC.

The chain uses TRBV15 and TRBJ1-1; D uncertain. Germline assignment: CDR1 LNHNV and CDR2 YYDKDF (reference sequence). The CDR3 loop spans 13 amino acids. The ends were cut back, 2 bases at V and 9 bases at J, with 13 bases in the middle. Here the CDR3 reads CATSRNIDEKAFF. In DNA, the CDR3 is TGTGCCACCAGCAGAAATATAGACGAAAAAGCTTTCTTT.

The chain carries TRBV29-1 and TRBJ1-2; D uncertain. V was pared by 3 bases and J by 8 bases, with 13 bases between. The CDR3 totals 12 residues. Germline V gives CDR1 SQVTM, CDR2 ANQGSEA. For the CDR3, the DNA is TGCAGCGTTGATCCCGAGGCAAACGGCTACACCTTC. Amino acid sequence: CSVDPEANGYTF.

This chain connects TRBV19 to TRBJ1-5; D may be TRBD1 (5 bases). Trimming removed 3 bases at V and 2 bases at J, with 11 bases between. The CDR3 covers 15 residues. Germline V gene lookup returns CDR1 LNHDA and CDR2 SQIVND (reference sequence). The CDR3 DNA sequence: TGTGCCAGTAGTATGGGGGGTGTTGGCAATCAGCCCCAGCATTTT. Translated, it gives CASSMGGVGNQPQHF. The full variable domain, completed using reference TRBV19 and TRBJ1-5, is DGGITQSPKYLFRKEGQNVTLSCEQNLNHDAMYWYRQDPGQGLRLIYYSQIVNDFQKGDIAEGYSVSREKKESFPLTVTSAQKNPTAFYLCASSMGGVGNQPQHFGDGTRLSIL.

This chain joins TRBV5-5 and TRBJ1-4; a weak D match, TRBD1 (5 bases). This CDR3 has 14 residues. Germline lookup yields CDR1 SGHKS and CDR2 YYEKEE (reference sequence). V lost 4 bases to trimming and J lost 4 bases, with 11 bases between them. CDR3 sequence reads: CASSTTESNEKLFF. For the CDR3, the DNA is TGTGCCAGCAGCACGACAGAGAGTAATGAAAAACTGTTTTTT.

The chain couples TRBV6-5 to TRBJ2-1; 9 bases align to TRBD2. The V and J ends lost 6 bases and 12 bases, in that order; junction bases with no gene match: 15. The CDR3 covers 15 residues. Germline lookup yields CDR1 MNHEY and CDR2 SVGAGI. CDR3 nucleotides: TGTGCCAGCAGCCCCAGCAGGCGGGAGGGCCGAAGGCAGTTCTTC. This gives the protein CASSPSRREGRRQFF.

Concerning this clone itself: The same CDR3 also results from other DNA sequences found in this sample. The gene calls are TRBV10-1 and TRBJ1-1; weak D call: TRBD1 (5 bases). The CDR3 spans 15 residues. The germline CDR1 and CDR2 sequences are WNHNN and SYGVQD (reference sequence). V was cut by 0 bases and J by 1 base, with 9 bases left in between. The CDR3, as DNA: TGCGCCAGCAGTGAGTCCGGGGCGGGGAACACTGAAGCTTTCTTT. This translates into CASSESGAGNTEAFF.

This chain uses TRBV19 with TRBJ2-5, with TRBD1 identical over 12 bases. V lost 6 bases and J lost 1; bases outside the gene matches: 6. Germline loops: CDR1 LNHDA, CDR2 SQIVND (reference sequence). The CDR3 consists of 16 residues. In DNA, the CDR3 is TGTGCCAGTAGCCCAAGGGGACAGGGGGCCCAAGAGACCCAGTACTTC. This encodes CASSPRGQGAQETQYF.

This rearrangement joins TRBV28 to TRBJ2-3; the D call may be TRBD1 or TRBD2 (5 bases each). CDR1 and CDR2 (germline): MDHEN, SYDVKM. There are 15 residues in the CDR3. Trimming took 5 bases from V and 1 from J, leaving 13 bases between them. The CDR3 nucleotides read TGTGCCAGCAGTCTCCCGGGGCGGGGCACAGATACGCAGTATTTT. The encoded protein is CASSLPGRGTDTQYF.

CDR3 amino acids: CASRSGSMNTEAFF. CDR3 nucleotide sequence: TGTGCCAGCAGATCAGGGAGCATGAACACTGAAGCTTTCTTT. The chain uses TRBV5-4 and TRBJ1-1, with D possibly matching TRBD1 (5 bases). Trimming shortened V by 5 bases and J by 0 bases, and 11 bases separated the two germline ends. The CDR3 runs to 14 residues. CDR1 is SGHNT, CDR2 YYREEE, per germline (reference sequence).